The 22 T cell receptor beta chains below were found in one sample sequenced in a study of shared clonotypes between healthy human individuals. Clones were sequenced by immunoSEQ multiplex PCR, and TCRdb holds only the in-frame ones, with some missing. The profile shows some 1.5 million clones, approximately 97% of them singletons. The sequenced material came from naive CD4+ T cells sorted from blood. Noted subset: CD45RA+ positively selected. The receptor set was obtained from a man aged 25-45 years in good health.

This chain's CDR3 is CASSPGQGGQDGYTF. CDR3 DNA: TGTGCCAGCAGCCCGGGGCAGGGGGGACAAGATGGCTACACCTTC. The V call is TRBV7-9, the J call TRBJ1-2; 7 nucleotides match TRBD1. The V and J ends lost 5 bases and 6 bases, in that order; junction bases with no gene match: 12. The CDR3 is 15 amino acids. Germline V gene sequence: CDR1 SEHNR, CDR2 FQNEAQ (reference sequence).

CDR3 in DNA: TGCGCCAGCAGCCAAGATACAGGGCCTGGAAACACCATATATTTT. The encoded protein is CASSQDTGPGNTIYF. The V gene is TRBV4-3, the J gene TRBJ1-3, with D maybe TRBD1 (6 bases). Germline lookup yields CDR1 LGHNA and CDR2 YSLEER. Trimming removed 0 bases from V and 2 bases from J, with 8 bases in between. The length of the CDR3 is 15 residues.

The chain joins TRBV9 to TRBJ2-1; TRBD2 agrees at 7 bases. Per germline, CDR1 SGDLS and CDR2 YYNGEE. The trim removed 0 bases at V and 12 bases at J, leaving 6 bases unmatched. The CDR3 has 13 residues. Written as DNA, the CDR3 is TGTGCCAGCAGCGTAGAACTAGCGTCAGGGCAGTTCTTC. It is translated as CASSVELASGQFF.

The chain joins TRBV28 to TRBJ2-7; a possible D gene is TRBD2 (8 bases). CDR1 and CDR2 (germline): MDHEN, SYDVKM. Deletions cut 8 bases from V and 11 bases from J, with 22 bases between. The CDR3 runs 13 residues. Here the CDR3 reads CASGTAGALREYF. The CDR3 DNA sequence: TGTGCCAGCGGGACAGCGGGGGCCCTACGAGAGTACTTC.

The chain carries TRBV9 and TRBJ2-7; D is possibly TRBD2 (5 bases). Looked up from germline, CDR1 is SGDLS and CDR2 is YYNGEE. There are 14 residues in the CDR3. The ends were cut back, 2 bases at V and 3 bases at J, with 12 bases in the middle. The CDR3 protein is CASSVFGGGYEQYF. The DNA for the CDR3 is TGTGCCAGCAGCGTGTTCGGAGGCGGCTACGAGCAGTACTTC.

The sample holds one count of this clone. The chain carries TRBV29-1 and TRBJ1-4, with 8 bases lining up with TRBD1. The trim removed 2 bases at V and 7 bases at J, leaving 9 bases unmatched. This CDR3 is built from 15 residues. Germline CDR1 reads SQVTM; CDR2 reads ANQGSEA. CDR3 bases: TGCAGCGTTGAAATCGGACAGGGCTTAGGTGAAAAACTGTTTTTT. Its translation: CSVEIGQGLGEKLFF.

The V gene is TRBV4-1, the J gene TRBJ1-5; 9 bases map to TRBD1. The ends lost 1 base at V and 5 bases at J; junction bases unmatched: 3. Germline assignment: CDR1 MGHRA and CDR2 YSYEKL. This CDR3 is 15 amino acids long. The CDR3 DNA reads TGCGCCAGCAGCCAAGCGGGGACAGGGTATCAGCCCCAGCATTTT. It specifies CASSQAGTGYQPQHF.

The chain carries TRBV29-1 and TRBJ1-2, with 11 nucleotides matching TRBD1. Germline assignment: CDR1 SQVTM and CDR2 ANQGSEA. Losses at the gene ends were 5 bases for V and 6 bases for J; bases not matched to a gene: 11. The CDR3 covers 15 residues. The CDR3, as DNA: TGCAGCGTTCGACCCGGGACAGGGGGTTCCCATGGCTACACCTTC. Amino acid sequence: CSVRPGTGGSHGYTF.

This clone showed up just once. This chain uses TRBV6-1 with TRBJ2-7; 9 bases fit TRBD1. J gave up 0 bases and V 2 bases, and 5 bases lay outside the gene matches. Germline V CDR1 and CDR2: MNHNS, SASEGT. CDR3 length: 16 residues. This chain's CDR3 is CASSERMGQGSYEQYF. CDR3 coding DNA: TGTGCCAGCAGTGAAAGGATGGGACAGGGCTCCTACGAGCAGTACTTC.

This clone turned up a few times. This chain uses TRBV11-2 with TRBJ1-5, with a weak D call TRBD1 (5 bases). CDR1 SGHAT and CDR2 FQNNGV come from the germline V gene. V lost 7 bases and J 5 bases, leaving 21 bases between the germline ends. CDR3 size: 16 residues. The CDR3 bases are TGTGCCAGCACTCCCACGGCAAGGGGCCTGTATCAGCCCCAGCATTTT. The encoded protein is CASTPTARGLYQPQHF.

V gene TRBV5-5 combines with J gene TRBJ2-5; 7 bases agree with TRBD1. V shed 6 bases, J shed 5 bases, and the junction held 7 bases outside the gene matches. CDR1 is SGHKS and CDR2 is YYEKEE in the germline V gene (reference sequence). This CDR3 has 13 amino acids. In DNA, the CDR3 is TGTGCCAGCAACGACAGGGTTGGGGAGACCCAGTACTTC. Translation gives CASNDRVGETQYF.

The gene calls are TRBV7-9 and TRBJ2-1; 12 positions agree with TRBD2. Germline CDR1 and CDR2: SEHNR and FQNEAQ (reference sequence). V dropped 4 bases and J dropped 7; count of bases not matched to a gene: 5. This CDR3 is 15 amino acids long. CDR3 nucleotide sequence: TGTGCCAGCAGCTCCGGGACTAGCGGGTGGAATGAGCAGTTCTTC. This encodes CASSSGTSGWNEQFF.

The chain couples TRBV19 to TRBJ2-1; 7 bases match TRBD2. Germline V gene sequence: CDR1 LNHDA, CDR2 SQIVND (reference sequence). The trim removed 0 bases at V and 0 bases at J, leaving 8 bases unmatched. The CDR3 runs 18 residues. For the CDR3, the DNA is TGTGCCAGTAGTATAGACCCCCTTGGCGGGAGCTCCTACAATGAGCAGTTCTTC. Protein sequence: CASSIDPLGGSSYNEQFF.

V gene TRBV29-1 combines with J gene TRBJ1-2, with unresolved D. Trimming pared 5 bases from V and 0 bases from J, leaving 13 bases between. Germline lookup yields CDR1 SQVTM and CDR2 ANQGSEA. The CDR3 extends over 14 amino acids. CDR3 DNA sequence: TGCAGCGTTCAGTACATGACGGCTAACTATGGCTACACCTTC. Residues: CSVQYMTANYGYTF.

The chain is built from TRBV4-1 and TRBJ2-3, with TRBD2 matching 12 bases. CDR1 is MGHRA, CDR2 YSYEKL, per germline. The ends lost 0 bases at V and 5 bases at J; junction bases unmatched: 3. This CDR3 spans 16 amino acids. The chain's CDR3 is CASSQELAGGRDTQYF. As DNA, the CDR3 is TGCGCCAGCAGCCAAGAACTAGCGGGAGGAAGAGATACGCAGTATTTT.

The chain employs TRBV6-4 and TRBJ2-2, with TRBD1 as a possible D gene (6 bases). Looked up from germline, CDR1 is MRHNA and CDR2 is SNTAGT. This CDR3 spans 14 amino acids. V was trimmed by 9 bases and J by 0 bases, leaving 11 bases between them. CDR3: CARGAGANTGELFF. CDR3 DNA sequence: TGTGCCAGGGGGGCCGGGGCGAACACCGGGGAGCTGTTTTTT.

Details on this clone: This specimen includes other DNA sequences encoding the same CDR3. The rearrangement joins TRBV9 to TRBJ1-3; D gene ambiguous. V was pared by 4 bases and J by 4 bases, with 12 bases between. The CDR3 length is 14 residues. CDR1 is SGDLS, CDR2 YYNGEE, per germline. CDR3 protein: CASSPRTGGNTIYF. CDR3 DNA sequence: TGTGCCAGCAGCCCAAGGACGGGCGGAAACACCATATATTTT.

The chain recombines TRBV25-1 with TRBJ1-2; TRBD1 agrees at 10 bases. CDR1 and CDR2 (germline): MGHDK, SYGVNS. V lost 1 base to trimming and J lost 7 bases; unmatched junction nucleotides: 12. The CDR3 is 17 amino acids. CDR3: CASSESGTGAVKSGYTF. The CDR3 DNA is TGTGCCAGCAGTGAATCCGGGACAGGGGCCGTCAAGAGTGGCTACACCTTC.

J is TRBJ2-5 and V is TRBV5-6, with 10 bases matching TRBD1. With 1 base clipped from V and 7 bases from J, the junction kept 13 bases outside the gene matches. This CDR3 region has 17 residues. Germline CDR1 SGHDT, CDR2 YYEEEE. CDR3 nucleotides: TGTGCCAGCAGCTTGAGGTCCCACCGGGACAGGGGATCGACCCAGTACTTC. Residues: CASSLRSHRDRGSTQYF.

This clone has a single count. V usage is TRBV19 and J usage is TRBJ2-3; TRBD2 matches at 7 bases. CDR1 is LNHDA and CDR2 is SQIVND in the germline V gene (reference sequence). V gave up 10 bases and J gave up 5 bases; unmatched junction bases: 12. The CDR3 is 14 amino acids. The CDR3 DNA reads TGTGCCATTTTGGGGCGGGAGCCTAAAGATACGCAGTATTTT. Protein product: CAILGREPKDTQYF. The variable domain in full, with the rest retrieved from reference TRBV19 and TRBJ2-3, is DGGITQSPKYLFRKEGQNVTLSCEQNLNHDAMYWYRQDPGQGLRLIYYSQIVNDFQKGDIAEGYSVSREKKESFPLTVTSAQKNPTAFYLCAILGREPKDTQYFGPGTRLTVL.

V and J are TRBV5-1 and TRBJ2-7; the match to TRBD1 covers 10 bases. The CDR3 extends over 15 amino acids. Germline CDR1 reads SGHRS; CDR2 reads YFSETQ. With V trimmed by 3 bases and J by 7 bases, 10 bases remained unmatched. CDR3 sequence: CASSSLRTGGSEQYF. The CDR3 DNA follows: TGCGCCAGCAGCTCCTTGAGGACAGGGGGTTCAGAGCAGTACTTC.

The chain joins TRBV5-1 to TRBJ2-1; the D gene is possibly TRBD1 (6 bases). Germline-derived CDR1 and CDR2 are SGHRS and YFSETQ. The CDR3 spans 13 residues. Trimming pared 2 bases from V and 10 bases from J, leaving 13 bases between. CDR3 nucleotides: TGCGCCAGCAGCTTTAACAGGGCACAGGAGCAGTTCTTC. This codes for CASSFNRAQEQFF.